Listed here are 7 T cell receptor beta chains from one sample, sequenced in a study of neoadjuvant anti-PD-1 for oral cavity cancer. The time point is: after neoadjuvant nivolumab, at surgical resection. Only in-frame clones appear in the TCRdb table, and some are missing; sequencing was by immunoSEQ multiplex PCR. The repertoire holds 55,000 to 75,000 clones, with roughly nine tenths as singletons. Sample: PBMCs, taken after nivolumab (anti-PD-1) treatment. All receptors derive from a person aged 35 to 85 with oral cavity squamous cell carcinoma.

The rearrangement links TRBV7-3 to TRBJ2-1; D is perhaps TRBD2 (5 bases). Germline V lookup: CDR1 SGHTA, CDR2 FQGTGA. CDR3 length: 15 amino acids. Trimming cost V 2 bases and J 9 bases, with 17 bases left between them. The CDR3 DNA sequence: TGTGCCAGCAGCTTAGTAGACTATCAGCACACTGAGCAGTTCTTC. Translation: CASSLVDYQHTEQFF.

J is TRBJ2-1 and V is TRBV28, with no clear D. The CDR3 has 12 amino acids. Trimming cost V 2 bases and J 4 bases, with 3 bases left between them. Per the germline V gene, CDR1 is MDHEN and CDR2 is SYDVKM. CDR3 region: CASSLRYNEQFF. The CDR3 DNA sequence: TGTGCCAGCAGTTTAAGGTACAATGAGCAGTTCTTC.

The CDR3 DNA reads TGTGCCAACCTGCGGGGCCCCCAGGGGGGAAATTCACCCCTCCACTTT. The encoded protein is CANLRGPQGGNSPLHF. V usage is TRBV2 and J usage is TRBJ1-6, with 7 bases lining up with TRBD1. V lost 10 bases, J lost 7 bases, and 16 bases stayed unmatched. The CDR3 has 16 residues. Germline loops: CDR1 SNHLY, CDR2 FYNNEI.

The rearrangement links TRBV19 to TRBJ2-2, with D maybe TRBD1 (6 bases). V was shortened by 5 bases and J by 6 bases, with 19 bases between the two germline ends. Germline CDR1 and CDR2: LNHDA and SQIVND (reference sequence). The CDR3 length is 16 residues. The CDR3 region has the DNA TGTGCCAGTAGTCCCTCCTGGTACAGGGTCCCCGGGGAGCTGTTTTTT. Its protein is CASSPSWYRVPGELFF.

The gene calls are TRBV25-1 and TRBJ1-1; D might be TRBD1 (6 bases). The CDR3 is 11 residues long. CDR1 MGHDK and CDR2 SYGVNS come from the germline V gene. The germline V and J ends were trimmed by 8 bases and 9 bases, with 13 bases remaining between them. The CDR3 region is CASSPGVKAFF. CDR3 DNA sequence: TGTGCCAGCTCCCCAGGGGTTAAAGCTTTCTTT. Full variable domain (rest looked up from reference TRBV25-1 and TRBJ1-1): EADIYQTPRYLVIGTGKKITLECSQTMGHDKMYWYQQDPGMELHLIHYSYGVNSTEKGDLSSESTVSRIRTEHFPLTLESARPSHTSQYLCASSPGVKAFFGQGTRLTVV.

V usage is TRBV27 and J usage is TRBJ1-1; D gene ambiguous. The CDR3 spans 13 residues. The germline V gene encodes CDR1 MNHEY and CDR2 SMNVEV (reference sequence). Deletions cut 5 bases from V and 3 bases from J, with 10 bases between. The CDR3 region has the DNA TGTGCCAGCAGTCTGCTTTCGGACACTGAAGCTTTCTTT. Amino acid sequence: CASSLLSDTEAFF.

V gene TRBV5-1 combines with J gene TRBJ1-1; D not certain. This CDR3 contains 15 residues. The germline CDR1 and CDR2 sequences are SGHRS and YFSETQ. The germline V and J ends were trimmed by 2 bases and 0 bases, with 11 bases remaining between them. CDR3 in DNA: TGCGCCAGCAGCTTTCTCCCGGGAATGAACACTGAAGCTTTCTTT. Protein: CASSFLPGMNTEAFF.